This T cell receptor beta chain was documented in a study of vaccination and CD4 T cells after COVID-19. The Oncomine TCR Beta short-read assay generated sequence data from the DNA of cultured CD4+ T cells. MiXCR, run by TCRdb on the PCR reads, gives a single entry per CDR3 protein. The sample shows some 25,000 distinct CDR3 sequences, 55% to 80% of them seen only once. Germline V gene lookup returns CDR1 MNHEY and CDR2 SVGAGI. V shed 2 bases and J 3 bases; nucleotides not matched to a gene: 4. The CDR3 contains 15 residues. Treatment given: approximately nine-day PBMC culture with coronavirus spike peptide pools or control peptides (ViraFEST assay). Points on this clonotype: Its antigen remains unknown.

The V and J genes are TRBV6-5 and TRBJ2-7; 10 nucleotides align to TRBD1. The source was CD4+ T cells from blood, cultured in vitro, collected after SARS-CoV-2 vaccination. This clonotype was sampled from a human donor who received a COVID-19 vaccine. CDR3 region: CASSYGGTGDYEQYF. Here the CDR3 DNA reads TGTGCCAGCAGTTACGGTGGGACAGGGGACTACGAGCAGTACTTC.